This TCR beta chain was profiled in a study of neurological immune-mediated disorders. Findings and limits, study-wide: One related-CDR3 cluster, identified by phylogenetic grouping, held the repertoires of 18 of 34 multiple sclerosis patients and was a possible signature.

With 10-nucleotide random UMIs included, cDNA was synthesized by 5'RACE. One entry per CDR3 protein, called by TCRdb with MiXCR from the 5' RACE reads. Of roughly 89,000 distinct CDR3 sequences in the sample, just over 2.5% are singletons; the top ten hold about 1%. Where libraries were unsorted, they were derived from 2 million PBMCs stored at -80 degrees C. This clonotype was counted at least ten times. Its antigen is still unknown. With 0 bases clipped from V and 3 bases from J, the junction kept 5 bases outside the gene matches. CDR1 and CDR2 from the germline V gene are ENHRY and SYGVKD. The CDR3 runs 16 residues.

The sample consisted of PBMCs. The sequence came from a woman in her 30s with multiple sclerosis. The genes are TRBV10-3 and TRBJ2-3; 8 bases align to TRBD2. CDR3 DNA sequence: TGTGCCATCAGTGAGTCGTTGGGACTAGGAACAGATACGCAGTATTTT. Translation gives CAISESLGLGTDTQYF.